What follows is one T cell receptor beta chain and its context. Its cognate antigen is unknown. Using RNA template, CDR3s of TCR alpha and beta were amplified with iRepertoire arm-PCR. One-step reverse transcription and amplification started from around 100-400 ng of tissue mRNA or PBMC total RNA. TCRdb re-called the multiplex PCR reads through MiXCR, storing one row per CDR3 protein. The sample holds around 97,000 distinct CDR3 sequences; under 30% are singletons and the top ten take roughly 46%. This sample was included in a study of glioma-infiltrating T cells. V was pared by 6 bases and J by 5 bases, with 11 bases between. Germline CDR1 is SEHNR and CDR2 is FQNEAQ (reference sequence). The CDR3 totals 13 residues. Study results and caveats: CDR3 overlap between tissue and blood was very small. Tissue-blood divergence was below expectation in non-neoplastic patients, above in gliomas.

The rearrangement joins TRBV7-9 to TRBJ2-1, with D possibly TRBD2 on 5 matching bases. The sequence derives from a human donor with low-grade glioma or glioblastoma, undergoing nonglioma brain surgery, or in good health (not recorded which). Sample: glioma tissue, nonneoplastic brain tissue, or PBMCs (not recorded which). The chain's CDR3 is CASRGVNNNEQFF. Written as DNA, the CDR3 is TGTGCCAGCAGGGGAGTTAACAACAATGAGCAGTTCTTC.